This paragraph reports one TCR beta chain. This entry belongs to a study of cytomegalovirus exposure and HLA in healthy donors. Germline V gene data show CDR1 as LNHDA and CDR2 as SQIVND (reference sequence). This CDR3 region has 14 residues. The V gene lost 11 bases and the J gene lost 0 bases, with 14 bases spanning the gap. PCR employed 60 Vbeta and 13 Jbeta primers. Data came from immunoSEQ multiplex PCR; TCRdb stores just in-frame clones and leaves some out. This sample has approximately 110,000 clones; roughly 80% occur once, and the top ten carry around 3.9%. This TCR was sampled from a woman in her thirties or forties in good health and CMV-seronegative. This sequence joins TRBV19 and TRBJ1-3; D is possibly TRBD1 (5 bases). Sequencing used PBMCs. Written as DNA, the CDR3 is TGTGCCTCCAGGGAGGGGCACTCTGGAAACACCATATATTTT. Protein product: CASREGHSGNTIYF.